This entry describes one T cell receptor beta chain. The sample belongs to a study of graft-versus-host responses after intestinal transplantation. Repertoires were generated with immunoSEQ multiplex PCR, while TCRdb's copy carries only in-frame clones and drops some. Of around 26,000 clones in the sample, 94% were seen once. Germline V CDR1 and CDR2: SGDLS, YYNGEE. V was shortened by 3 bases and J by 0 bases, with 15 bases between the two germline ends. This CDR3 is 16 amino acids long. Material: PBMCs, obtained 156 days after intestinal transplant. This chain uses TRBV9 with TRBJ1-2; D is perhaps TRBD1 (5 bases). The clonotype originates from a human patient who received an intestinal transplant, so some T cells may come from the graft donor. Here the CDR3 reads CASSADRRGANYGYTF. CDR3 nucleotide sequence: TGTGCCAGCAGCGCCGACAGACGAGGAGCTAACTATGGCTACACCTTC.